This TCR beta chain was sequenced for a study of blood T cell repertoires in COVID-19. Losses at the gene ends were 2 bases for V and 9 bases for J; bases not matched to a gene: 7. The CDR3 runs to 15 residues. Looked up from germline, CDR1 is MGHRA and CDR2 is YSYEKL. The repertoire was sequenced with immunoSEQ multiplex PCR; TCRdb's copy has only in-frame clones and lacks some. The sample yields roughly 280,000 clones, under 90% seen once. The TCR sequence derives from a man in his forties or fifties with acute or convalescent COVID-19. Specimen: peripheral blood. This rearrangement joins TRBV4-1 to TRBJ2-1; TRBD2 matches 10 bases. CDR3 nucleotides: TGCGCCAGCAGCCAATTCGGAGCGGGGGGGCCTGAGCAGTTCTTC. This sequence encodes CASSQFGAGGPEQFF.